The 27 T cell receptor beta chains below all came from one sample that was sequenced in a study of T cell responses to AZD1222 COVID-19 vaccine. Here immunoSEQ multiplex PCR was the method, and the copy in TCRdb shows in-frame clones only, minus some. The sample consists of tens of thousands of clones, approximately 85% of them appearing once. Sequenced material: peripheral blood, taken 28 days after the second AZD1222 dose. These TCRs come from an adult who received the AZD1222 COVID-19 vaccine.

The chain uses TRBV2 and TRBJ2-1, with 9 positions matching TRBD2. Trimming took 6 bases from V and 8 from J; bases not matched to a gene: 8. CDR1 SNHLY and CDR2 FYNNEI come from the germline V gene. The CDR3 has 14 residues. The CDR3 loop reads CASRVAAGGYEQFF. CDR3 nucleotide sequence: TGTGCCAGCAGGGTGGCGGCGGGAGGGTATGAGCAGTTCTTC.

The V call is TRBV7-3, the J call TRBJ1-6, with a weak D call TRBD1 (5 bases). Germline assignment: CDR1 SGHTA and CDR2 FQGTGA. The germline V and J ends were trimmed by 0 bases and 7 bases, with 10 bases remaining between them. This CDR3 has 15 amino acids. CDR3 sequence reads: CASSLTGGENSPLHF. CDR3 in DNA: TGTGCCAGCAGCTTAACGGGAGGGGAGAATTCACCCCTCCACTTT.

The chain carries TRBV5-1 and TRBJ2-1; the D gene could be TRBD1 or TRBD2 (5 bases each). Germline V lookup: CDR1 SGHRS, CDR2 YFSETQ. Trimming removed 0 bases at V and 9 bases at J, with 10 bases between. The CDR3 is 13 amino acids. CDR3 sequence (DNA): TGCGCCAGCAGCTTGGAAGTGAGGGGTGAGCAGTTCTTC. As protein: CASSLEVRGEQFF.

The chain uses TRBV10-2 and TRBJ2-1, with a tentative D call TRBD2 (5 bases). The CDR3 is 14 amino acids. From germline, CDR1 is WSHSY and CDR2 SAAADI. V lost 2 bases and J lost 11, with 16 bases in between. CDR3 bases: TGCGCCAGCAGTGAGATTAACCAGGCTAGCAAGCAGTTCTTC. It specifies CASSEINQASKQFF.

The chain joins TRBV18 to TRBJ1-4, with 10 bases fitting TRBD1. CDR3 length equals 14 residues. Unmatched junction bases numbered 0, after V lost 3 bases and J lost 5 bases. Germline V gives CDR1 KGHSH, CDR2 LQKENI. CDR3 sequence reads: CASSPGQGNEKLFF. CDR3 DNA sequence: TGTGCCAGCTCACCGGGACAGGGGAATGAAAAACTGTTTTTT.

The rearrangement joins TRBV5-1 to TRBJ1-1; the D is unclear. CDR1 and CDR2 (germline): SGHRS, YFSETQ. The CDR3 runs to 15 residues. V shed 5 bases and J shed 0 bases, with 14 bases lying between them. The CDR3: CASRGWPEVNTEAFF. In DNA, the CDR3 is TGCGCCAGCAGGGGTTGGCCAGAAGTGAACACTGAAGCTTTCTTT. Drawing the rest from reference TRBV5-1 and TRBJ1-1, the complete variable domain is KAGVTQTPRYLIKTRGQQVTLSCSPISGHRSVSWYQQTPGQGLQFLFEYFSETQRNKGNFPGRFSGRQFSNSRSEMNVSTLELGDSALYLCASRGWPEVNTEAFFGQGTRLTVV.

This chain uses TRBV9 with TRBJ1-2; 8 nucleotides align to TRBD1. The J segment lost 2 bases and the V segment lost 7 bases, leaving 1 base of the junction unmatched. Germline assignment: CDR1 SGDLS and CDR2 YYNGEE. This CDR3 is 12 amino acids long. CDR3 DNA: TGTGCCAGCGGACAGGGAAACTATGGCTACACCTTC. This sequence encodes CASGQGNYGYTF.

The chain uses TRBV3-1 (or the pseudogene TRBV3-2) and TRBJ2-5; the match to TRBD2 covers 10 bases. Germline CDR1 and CDR2: LGHDT and YNNKEL (reference sequence). V lost 1 base and J lost 2; bases outside the gene matches: 10. The CDR3 sequence is 18 residues long. The CDR3 nucleotides are TGTGCCAGCAGCCAAGTCAGAAGCGGGGGGGGAAATCAAGAGACCCAGTACTTC. Protein product: CASSQVRSGGGNQETQYF.

J is TRBJ2-2 and V is TRBV4-1; 11 positions agree with TRBD1. This CDR3 comprises 15 residues. The V gene's germline CDR1 is MGHRA and CDR2 YSYEKL. V shed 3 bases and J 4 bases; nucleotides not matched to a gene: 1. In nucleotides, the CDR3 is TGCGCCAGCAGCCATGGGACAGGGGGCACCGGGGAGCTGTTTTTT. Translation: CASSHGTGGTGELFF.

The chain is built from TRBV7-9 and TRBJ1-4; 7 nucleotides line up with TRBD1. The germline V gene has CDR1 SEHNR and CDR2 FQNEAQ (reference sequence). The trim removed 6 bases at V and 9 bases at J, leaving 4 bases unmatched. This CDR3 is built from 12 residues. The DNA for the CDR3 is TGTGCCAGCAGTTGGGACAGCCAAAAACTGTTTTTT. Protein sequence: CASSWDSQKLFF. Variable domain in full (rest from reference TRBV7-9 and TRBJ1-4): DTGVSQNPRHKITKRGQNVTFRCDPISEHNRLYWYRQTLGQGPEFLTYFQNEAQLEKSRLLSDRFSAERPKGSFSTLEIQRTEQGDSAMYLCASSWDSQKLFFGSGTQLSVL.

This clone was seen just once. V and J are TRBV27 and TRBJ1-6; a weak D match, TRBD1 (5 bases). Per germline, CDR1 MNHEY and CDR2 SMNVEV (reference sequence). V lost 5 bases and J 8 bases, leaving 10 bases between the germline ends. The CDR3 has 13 residues. CDR3 nucleotide sequence: TGTGCCAGCAGTCTCAGGGATTATTCACCCCTCCACTTT. It codes for CASSLRDYSPLHF.

This chain joins TRBV5-4 and TRBJ2-2; TRBD2 aligns across 13 bases. This CDR3 contains 16 residues. Germline CDR1 SGHNT, CDR2 YYREEE (reference sequence). With V trimmed by 4 bases and J by 6 bases, 6 bases remained unmatched. The CDR3 DNA sequence: TGTGCCAGCAGCCAAAGACTAGCGGGAGGCCCCGGGGAGCTGTTTTTT. Protein sequence: CASSQRLAGGPGELFF.

As regards this clone: At one end, the junction sequence differs from germline, possibly due to a read error. V usage is TRBV18 and J usage is TRBJ2-1; either TRBD1 or TRBD2 may fit D (5 bases each). The length of the CDR3 is 14 residues. Germline assignment: CDR1 KGHSH and CDR2 LQKENI. The chain's CDR3 is CASSPPGTYDEQFF. In DNA, the CDR3 is TGTGCCAGCTCACCACCCGGGACCTACGATGAGCAGTTCTTC. Full variable domain (missing parts from reference TRBV18 and TRBJ2-1): NAGVMQNPRHLVRRRGQEARLRCSPMKGHSHVYWYRQLPEEGLKFMVYLQKENIIDESGMPKERFSAEFPKEGPSILRIQQVVRGDSAAYFCASSPPGTYDEQFFGPGTRLTVL.

The chain uses TRBV9 and TRBJ2-7; 12 bases map to TRBD2. This CDR3 contains 16 residues. V was pared by 0 bases and J by 6 bases, with 7 bases of the junction left unmatched. CDR1 and CDR2 (germline): SGDLS, YYNGEE. The CDR3 region has the DNA TGTGCCAGCAGCGTAGGTCTAGCGGGAGGGTTGCGCGAGCAGTACTTC. This sequence encodes CASSVGLAGGLREQYF. The full variable domain, its missing parts supplied by reference TRBV9 and TRBJ2-7, is DSGVTQTPKHLITATGQRVTLRCSPRSGDLSVYWYQQSLDQGLQFLIQYYNGEERAKGNILERFSAQQFPDLHSELNLSSLELGDSALYFCASSVGLAGGLREQYFGPGTRLTVT.

This clone was recorded a few times. The chain has TRBV19 and TRBJ2-7; possibly TRBD2 for D (6 bases). From germline, CDR1 is LNHDA and CDR2 SQIVND (reference sequence). The CDR3 length is 14 residues. The V end was cut by 5 bases, the J end by 1 base, with 12 bases between. The CDR3 region is CASSPGLASYEQYF. In DNA form, the CDR3 reads TGTGCCAGTAGTCCCGGTCTAGCGTCCTACGAGCAGTACTTC.

V is TRBV2 and J is TRBJ2-5, with 14 bases identical to TRBD2. The V segment lost 6 bases and the J segment 4 bases; nucleotides outside the gene matches: 4. Germline CDR1 and CDR2: SNHLY and FYNNEI. CDR3 length: 15 amino acids. The CDR3 DNA reads as TGTGCCAGCAGAAAGGGGACTAGCGGGGGAGAGACCCAGTACTTC. It specifies CASRKGTSGGETQYF.

The rearrangement joins TRBV15 to TRBJ1-2; D is undetermined. V lost 1 base and J 8 bases, leaving 14 bases between the germline ends. Per germline, CDR1 LNHNV and CDR2 YYDKDF (reference sequence). This CDR3 spans 14 amino acids. As DNA, the CDR3 is TGTGCCACCAGCAGAGTTCAGCTATTAGAGGGCTACACCTTC. As protein: CATSRVQLLEGYTF.

By share of the sample, this clone is medium-sized (0.01 to 0.1%). This sequence joins TRBV19 and TRBJ1-1, with a possible D match to TRBD1 (5 bases). The CDR3 extends over 14 amino acids. Between the trimmed V and J ends, which lost 5 bases and 2 bases, there was a span of 12 bases. CDR1 and CDR2 (germline): LNHDA, SQIVND (reference sequence). In DNA form, the CDR3 reads TGTGCCAGTAGTTATCGACAGTCAAACACTGAAGCTTTCTTT. Translation gives CASSYRQSNTEAFF.

The J gene is TRBJ2-1, the V gene TRBV7-9; D gene ambiguous. Trimming left V 2 bases short and J 10 bases short, with 15 bases between. Germline CDR1 reads SEHNR; CDR2 reads FQNEAQ (reference sequence). This CDR3 contains 14 residues. In DNA, the CDR3 is TGTGCCAGCAGCTTAAATTCTAATCCGGTCGAGCAGTTCTTC. As protein: CASSLNSNPVEQFF. Based on the CDR3 plus reference TRBV7-9 and TRBJ2-1, the full variable domain is DTGVSQNPRHKITKRGQNVTFRCDPISEHNRLYWYRQTLGQGPEFLTYFQNEAQLEKSRLLSDRFSAERPKGSFSTLEIQRTEQGDSAMYLCASSLNSNPVEQFFGPGTRLTVL.

The gene calls are TRBV30 and TRBJ1-5; D is possibly TRBD1 (6 bases). CDR1 and CDR2 (germline): GTSNPN, SVGIG (reference sequence). The CDR3 covers 14 residues. Trimming took 4 bases from V and 7 from J, leaving 17 bases between them. The CDR3 is CAWTSKGVPQPQHF. The CDR3, as DNA: TGTGCCTGGACCTCTAAGGGGGTTCCACAGCCCCAGCATTTT.

The chain carries TRBV7-8 and TRBJ2-7; 9 positions match TRBD1. Germline V gives CDR1 SGHVS, CDR2 FQNEAQ. The CDR3 spans 16 residues. J was trimmed by 6 bases and V by 1 base; bases with no gene match: 10. The CDR3 is CASSLGTGTGRSEQYF. Here the CDR3 DNA reads TGTGCCAGCAGCTTAGGAACCGGGACAGGGAGGAGCGAGCAGTACTTC.

This clone was observed a handful of times. V usage is TRBV3-1 (or the pseudogene TRBV3-2) and J usage is TRBJ2-2; D is possibly TRBD1 (6 bases). The CDR3 spans 17 residues. Trimming pared 4 bases from V and 1 base from J, leaving 16 bases between. Germline assignment: CDR1 LGHDT and CDR2 YNNKEL (reference sequence). CDR3 in amino acids: CASSPDRQGKNTGELFF. The CDR3 DNA reads as TGTGCCAGCAGCCCTGACCGCCAGGGGAAGAACACCGGGGAGCTGTTTTTT.

The chain uses TRBV27 and TRBJ1-1; 8 nucleotides match TRBD1. The CDR3 contains 14 residues. After removal of 6 bases from V and 4 bases from J, the junction contained 7 bases not matched to a gene. Germline loops: CDR1 MNHEY, CDR2 SMNVEV (reference sequence). CDR3 protein: CASRANRGGTEAFF. For the CDR3, the DNA is TGTGCCAGCAGAGCCAACAGGGGGGGCACTGAAGCTTTCTTT.

This clone has a single count. The chain carries TRBV4-2 and TRBJ1-5; unclear D gene. The CDR3 loop spans 15 amino acids. Trimming left V 0 bases short and J 2 bases short, with 8 bases between. The germline V gene encodes CDR1 LGHNA and CDR2 YNFKEQ. The CDR3 region is CASSQDLMGNQPQHF. For the CDR3, the DNA is TGTGCCAGCAGCCAAGATCTGATGGGCAATCAGCCCCAGCATTTT.

This chain's CDR3 is CATSDKYGYTF. CDR3 bases: TGTGCCACCAGTGATAAGTATGGCTACACCTTC. V and J are TRBV24-1 and TRBJ1-2; D uncertain. This CDR3 is built from 11 residues. In germline, CDR1 is KGHDR, CDR2 SFDVKD. Trimming stripped 3 bases from V and 5 bases from J, with 3 bases between.

J is TRBJ1-2 and V is TRBV10-3, with D perhaps TRBD1 (5 bases). This CDR3 has 13 amino acids. Trimming took 2 bases from V and 4 from J, leaving 8 bases between them. Germline CDR1 ENHRY, CDR2 SYGVKD. CDR3 loop: CAISEGTAYGYTF. Here the CDR3 DNA reads TGTGCCATCAGTGAGGGGACGGCCTATGGCTACACCTTC.

The CDR3 reads CASSPPSDSNIQYF. The DNA for the CDR3 is TGTGCCAGCTCACCACCCTCGGACAGTAACATTCAGTACTTC. This chain uses TRBV18 with TRBJ2-4; D might be TRBD1 (6 bases). Germline lookup yields CDR1 KGHSH and CDR2 LQKENI. Trimming removed 0 bases from V and 7 bases from J, with 10 bases in between. The CDR3 has 14 residues. Full variable domain (rest looked up from reference TRBV18 and TRBJ2-4): NAGVMQNPRHLVRRRGQEARLRCSPMKGHSHVYWYRQLPEEGLKFMVYLQKENIIDESGMPKERFSAEFPKEGPSILRIQQVVRGDSAAYFCASSPPSDSNIQYFGAGTRLSVL.